These T cell receptor beta chains were read from a single sample in a study of blood T cell repertoires in COVID-19. The table came from immunoSEQ multiplex PCR; TCRdb's copy has only in-frame clones and leaves some out. Altogether about 360,000 clones are present, around 87% being singletons, with the ten largest covering roughly 3.1%. The specimen sequenced was peripheral blood. The receptors derive from a human donor in a cohort sampled during active COVID-19. CDR3s include the opening cysteine and the closing phenylalanine or tryptophan. Each record gives: J gene, D gene, V gene, clone size, CDR3 DNA, CDR3 protein. A D gene is named only where the DNA matches it firmly. Rows may omit the clone size; those that give it use once, few, many or a size class.

TRBJ2-3	-	TRBV9	-	TGTGCCAGCAGCGTAGGAGGGGCGGGAACGACAGATACGCAGTATTTT	CASSVGGAGTTDTQYF
TRBJ2-2	TRBD2	TRBV6-5	-	TGTGCCAGCAGTCGACTAGCGGGAAGGACCGGGGAGCTGTTTTTT	CASSRLAGRTGELFF
TRBJ1-2	-	TRBV9	-	TGTGCCAGCAGCGCAATCTCAACAGTCCTCTATGGCTACACCTTC	CASSAISTVLYGYTF
TRBJ2-7	-	TRBV12-3/TRBV12-4	-	TGTGCCAGCAGTCTTGGGAGCGAGCAGTACTTC	CASSLGSEQYF
TRBJ2-3	-	TRBV10-3	-	TGTGCCATCAGGACAGGCCGCACAGATACGCAGTATTTT	CAIRTGRTDTQYF
TRBJ2-7	-	TRBV30	-	TGTGCCTGGGGCCGGGCGGAGGGGGAGCAGTACTTC	CAWGRAEGEQYF
TRBJ2-2	TRBD2	TRBV3-1/TRBV3-2	-	TGTGCCAGCAGCCAGGCCGGACTAGCGGCCCCTAGGGGGGAGCTGTTTTTT	CASSQAGLAAPRGELFF
TRBJ2-7	TRBD1	TRBV30	-	TGTGCCTGGAGTGTTGTCGGGACAGGAGCCGACGAGCAGTACTTC	CAWSVVGTGADEQYF
TRBJ1-2	TRBD1	TRBV30	-	TGTGCCTGGAAGAGACCGGGACAGGCCCCATATGGCTACACCTTC	CAWKRPGQAPYGYTF
TRBJ2-1	TRBD1	TRBV19	-	TGTGCCAGTAGTGCGGGACAGGGGTGGAGTGAGCAGTTCTTC	CASSAGQGWSEQFF
TRBJ2-3	-	TRBV3-1/TRBV3-2	few	TGTGCCAGCAGCCCGAGTCACGGGGTAGATACGCAGTATTTT	CASSPSHGVDTQYF
TRBJ2-7	-	TRBV6-4	-	TGTGCCAGCAGGGTACCCGGAGTTCACGAGCAGTACTTC	CASRVPGVHEQYF
TRBJ2-5	-	TRBV29-1	-	TGCAGCGTTGAACGAGAGACCCAGTACTTC	CSVERETQYF
TRBJ1-6	-	TRBV6-1	-	TGTGCCAGCAGTGAACTTATAGACAGCGCCCCCCTCCACTTT	CASSELIDSAPLHF
TRBJ2-1	-	TRBV30	few	TGTGCCTGGAGTAGCGGGTTTAGGATGCATGAGCAGTTCTTC	CAWSSGFRMHEQFF
TRBJ1-3	-	TRBV7-9	-	TGTGCCAGCAGCTTAGAACTGTCCTTACTGAATTTT	CASSLELSLLNF
TRBJ1-3	TRBD1	TRBV28	-	TGTGCCAGCAGATCTCCCGGGACAGGGGCCGGAAACACCATATATTTT	CASRSPGTGAGNTIYF